These 20 T cell receptor beta chains share one sample of origin, sequenced in a study of T cell responses to AZD1222 COVID-19 vaccine (dated by TCRdb to about 2021). The time point label for this specimen denotes: about 28 days (+/-7) after the second vaccine dose. To prepare the library, the immunoSEQ multiplex PCR assay was applied. Sourced from immuneACCESS, this table was stored by TCRdb with only in-frame sequences that have V and J called. A share of the clones is absent; for the studies checked, an unresolved V gene accounts for under half, and the remainder has no known explanation. The sample table shows fewer than 150,000 clones, and 80% to 90% are seen once. The top ten hold approximately 8.8% of the sample. The sample in question was peripheral blood, obtained 28 days after the second AZD1222 dose. These receptors were collected from an adult who received the AZD1222 COVID-19 vaccine.

Comments on this clone: The identical CDR3 is also encoded by other nucleotide sequences in the sample. CDR3 nucleotide sequence: TGCAGTGCTAGAGTTAACACTGAAGCTTTCTTT. Translated, it gives CSARVNTEAFF. The chain combines TRBV20-1 with TRBJ1-1; D is undetermined. The germline V gene encodes CDR1 DFQATT and CDR2 SNEGSKA (reference sequence). The V gene lost 1 base and the J gene lost 2 bases, with 2 bases spanning the gap. The CDR3 has 11 amino acids.

The V gene is TRBV7-3, the J gene TRBJ2-2; D gene uncertain. Germline V lookup: CDR1 SGHTA, CDR2 FQGTGA. The CDR3 spans 14 residues. The ends were cut back, 2 bases at V and 4 bases at J, with 8 bases in the middle. The CDR3 coding sequence is TGTGCCAGCAGCTTACAGGAGATCACCGGGGAGCTGTTTTTT. It translates to CASSLQEITGELFF.

The chain carries TRBV12-3 or TRBV12-4 and TRBJ1-2, with 7 bases matching TRBD1. CDR3 length: 13 residues. J lost 4 bases, V lost 6 bases, and 5 bases had no gene match. CDR3 DNA sequence: TGTGCCAGCAGGCGACAGGGCACCTATGGCTACACCTTC. Translated, it gives CASRRQGTYGYTF.

The CDR3 region is CASSEHGVARPQHF. The CDR3 DNA sequence: TGTGCCAGCAGTGAACACGGAGTCGCACGGCCCCAGCATTTT. The chain joins TRBV25-1 to TRBJ1-5; D uncertain. Deletions cut 2 bases from V and 9 bases from J, with 14 bases between. Germline V gene lookup returns CDR1 MGHDK and CDR2 SYGVNS. This CDR3 is 14 amino acids long.

The chain uses TRBV6-5 and TRBJ2-3; 7 bases line up with TRBD2. This CDR3 region has 15 residues. J lost 3 bases, V lost 5 bases, and 8 bases had no gene match. Germline V gene sequence: CDR1 MNHEY, CDR2 SVGAGI. DNA of the CDR3: TGTGCCAGCAGTCTTGGGGGGGAAGGTACAGATACGCAGTATTTT. This sequence encodes CASSLGGEGTDTQYF.

The chain employs TRBV5-8 and TRBJ1-5; tentative D call: TRBD1 (5 bases). CDR1 SGHTS and CDR2 YDEGEE come from the germline V gene. The germline V and J ends were trimmed by 0 bases and 7 bases, with 17 bases remaining between them. The CDR3 loop spans 16 amino acids. The CDR3 is CASSLGGTWVGQPQHF. The DNA for the CDR3 is TGTGCCAGCAGCTTGGGGGGGACGTGGGTCGGGCAGCCCCAGCATTTT. The full variable domain, its missing parts supplied by reference TRBV5-8 and TRBJ1-5, is EAGVTQSPTHLIKTRGQQATLRCSPISGHTSVYWYQQALGLGLQFLLWYDEGEERNRGNFPPRFSGRQFPNYSSELNVNALELEDSALYLCASSLGGTWVGQPQHFGDGTRLSIL.

This chain uses TRBV10-3 with TRBJ2-7, with D perhaps being TRBD1 or TRBD2 (5 bases each). The ends were cut back, 10 bases at V and 0 bases at J, with 22 bases in the middle. The CDR3 covers 16 residues. Germline V gives CDR1 ENHRY, CDR2 SYGVKD. CDR3 in DNA: TGTGCCACCTCCTGGAACCTAGGGGACGGCTCCTACGAGCAGTACTTC. The encoded protein is CATSWNLGDGSYEQYF.

The V call is TRBV9, the J call TRBJ2-1; 9 nucleotides align to TRBD1. In germline, CDR1 is SGDLS, CDR2 YYNGEE. CDR3 size: 15 residues. The J segment lost 9 bases and the V segment lost 4 bases, leaving 11 bases of the junction unmatched. The DNA of the CDR3 is TGTGCCAGCAGCCCAACGGGACAGGGAAGCTTTGAGCAGTTCTTC. It is translated as CASSPTGQGSFEQFF.

CDR3 amino acids: CASSQAPRGAGGNTIYF. The CDR3 bases are TGTGCCAGCAGCCAAGCCCCGCGGGGTGCGGGGGGAAACACCATATATTTT. The chain carries TRBV3-1 (or the pseudogene TRBV3-2) and TRBJ1-3; D remains ambiguous. With 1 base removed from V and 4 bases from J, the gap between germline ends came to 17 bases. Germline V gene lookup returns CDR1 LGHDT and CDR2 YNNKEL (reference sequence). CDR3 length: 17 residues.

V gene TRBV4-3 combines with J gene TRBJ1-2; perhaps TRBD1 as D (6 bases). The germline V gene encodes CDR1 LGHNA and CDR2 YSLEER. CDR3 length: 13 amino acids. The V gene lost 2 bases and the J gene lost 4 bases, with 8 bases spanning the gap. The CDR3 is CASSQSQGYGYTF. The CDR3 nucleotides are TGCGCCAGCAGCCAATCACAGGGCTATGGCTACACCTTC.

CDR3 sequence reads: CASSPSGTGNYGYTF. DNA of the CDR3: TGTGCCAGCTCCCCGTCCGGGACAGGCAACTATGGCTACACCTTC. The V call is TRBV18, the J call TRBJ1-2; TRBD1 matches at 8 bases. Germline-derived CDR1 and CDR2 are KGHSH and LQKENI. The CDR3 totals 15 residues. Trimming at V came to 6 bases and at J to 2 bases, leaving 8 bases not matched to a gene.

The rearrangement joins TRBV3-1 (or the pseudogene TRBV3-2) to TRBJ2-1; 8 bases map to TRBD1. J lost 7 bases, V lost 4 bases, and 9 bases had no gene match. Germline V CDR1 and CDR2: LGHDT, YNNKEL (reference sequence). CDR3 size: 15 residues. The CDR3 spells CASSLPGQGKNEQFF. DNA of the CDR3: TGTGCCAGCAGCCTACCCGGACAGGGAAAAAATGAGCAGTTCTTC.

This chain connects TRBV5-6 to TRBJ2-7; D call uncertain. The CDR3 is 13 residues long. V lost 4 bases and J lost 3, with 11 bases in between. Germline assignment: CDR1 SGHDT and CDR2 YYEEEE. The CDR3 coding sequence is TGTGCCAGCAGCCCGGAAGGCAGCTACGAGCAGTACTTC. Translating gives CASSPEGSYEQYF.

The chain recombines TRBV27 with TRBJ1-2; a possible D gene is TRBD1 (5 bases). V dropped 3 bases and J dropped 2 bases, with 10 bases sitting between them. This CDR3 has 14 residues. The germline V gene has CDR1 MNHEY and CDR2 SMNVEV (reference sequence). In DNA, the CDR3 is TGTGCCAGCAGTTTCTCGGGACGGAACTATGGCTACACCTTC. Translating gives CASSFSGRNYGYTF.

The chain carries TRBV7-8 and TRBJ1-2; D is perhaps TRBD1 (5 bases). The V and J ends lost 0 bases and 7 bases respectively, with 12 bases between them. The CDR3 contains 14 residues. From germline, CDR1 is SGHVS and CDR2 FQNEAQ. The CDR3 loop is CASSLARGESGYTF. For the CDR3, the DNA is TGTGCCAGCAGCTTAGCGCGGGGGGAGAGTGGCTACACCTTC.

The chain combines TRBV29-1 with TRBJ2-1; 9 bases are shared with TRBD1. The CDR3 has 14 residues. The germline CDR1 and CDR2 sequences are SQVTM and ANQGSEA. J lost 5 bases, V lost 3 bases, and 5 bases had no gene match. Here the CDR3 DNA reads TGCAGCGTTGAGGAAGGGACAGGGAACAATGAGCAGTTCTTC. As protein: CSVEEGTGNNEQFF.

The V and J genes are TRBV24-1 and TRBJ2-7, with 8 bases lining up with TRBD1. V shed 2 bases, J shed 6 bases, and the junction held 8 bases outside the gene matches. Germline assignment: CDR1 KGHDR and CDR2 SFDVKD. This CDR3 comprises 15 residues. The CDR3 DNA reads TGTGCCACCAGTGATTCCCGACAGGGGAACGGCGAGCAGTACTTC. Its protein is CATSDSRQGNGEQYF.

The rearrangement joins TRBV12-5 to TRBJ1-1, with a weak D call TRBD1 (6 bases). CDR3 length equals 12 residues. Trimming removed 7 bases from V and 11 bases from J, with 17 bases in between. Germline CDR1 and CDR2: LGHNT and FRNRAP. This CDR3 is CASVPGGGGAFF. DNA of the CDR3: TGTGCTAGTGTCCCCGGGGGCGGCGGCGCTTTCTTT.

This chain connects TRBV10-3 to TRBJ1-6; 8 bases are shared with TRBD1. V lost 0 bases to trimming and J lost 2 bases; unmatched junction nucleotides: 3. Germline assignment: CDR1 ENHRY and CDR2 SYGVKD. CDR3 size: 17 residues. The CDR3 here is CAISESAGGPYNSPLHF. As DNA, the CDR3 is TGTGCCATCAGTGAGTCGGCAGGGGGCCCCTATAATTCACCCCTCCACTTT.

The chain recombines TRBV19 with TRBJ2-1; a possible D gene is TRBD2 (6 bases). Germline loops: CDR1 LNHDA, CDR2 SQIVND (reference sequence). V was trimmed by 0 bases and J by 0 bases, leaving 9 bases between them. This CDR3 comprises 16 residues. The CDR3 sequence: CASSIDSGASYNEQFF. CDR3 sequence (DNA): TGTGCCAGTAGTATAGATAGCGGAGCCTCCTACAATGAGCAGTTCTTC.